This section outlines one T cell receptor beta chain sequence together with its context. The data were taken from a study of graft-versus-host responses after intestinal transplantation. Study background: Recipients underwent multivisceral, liver-intestinal, or isolated intestinal transplants. All recipients were given anti-thymocyte globulin induction, and tacrolimus and steroids were then administered for roughly 3 years.

Trimming stripped 1 base from V and 5 bases from J, with 15 bases between. In germline, CDR1 is SGHDT, CDR2 YYEEEE. The CDR3 has 15 amino acids. Intraepithelial and lamina propria lymphocytes were isolated from graft specimens. Here immunoSEQ multiplex PCR was the method, and the copy in TCRdb shows in-frame clones only, minus some. In the table there are some 1,500 clones, 77% of which are singletons. The sample in question was ileum tissue, obtained approximately 17 months after transplant. The TCR originated in a human patient who received an intestinal transplant, so some T cells may come from the graft donor. The chain has TRBV5-6 and TRBJ1-2; D is possibly TRBD1 (6 bases). CDR3 amino acids: CASSLLGGGVYGYTF. CDR3 in DNA: TGTGCCAGCAGCTTGCTCGGAGGGGGTGTTTATGGCTACACCTTC. Based on the CDR3 plus reference TRBV5-6 and TRBJ1-2, the full variable domain is DAGVTQSPTHLIKTRGQQVTLRCSPKSGHDTVSWYQQALGQGPQFIFQYYEEEERQRGNFPDRFSGHQFPNYSSELNVNALLLGDSALYLCASSLLGGGVYGYTFGSGTRLTVV.